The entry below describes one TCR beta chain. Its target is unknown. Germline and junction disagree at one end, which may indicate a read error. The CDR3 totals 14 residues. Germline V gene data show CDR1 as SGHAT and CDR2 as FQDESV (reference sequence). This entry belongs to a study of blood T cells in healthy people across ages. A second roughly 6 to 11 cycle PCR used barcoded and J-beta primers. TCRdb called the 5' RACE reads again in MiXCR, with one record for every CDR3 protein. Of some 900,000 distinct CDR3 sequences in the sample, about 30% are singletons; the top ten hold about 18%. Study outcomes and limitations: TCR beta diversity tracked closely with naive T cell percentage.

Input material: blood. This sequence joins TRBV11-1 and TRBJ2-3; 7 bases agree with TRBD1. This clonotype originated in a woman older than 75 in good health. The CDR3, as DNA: TGTGTCAGCAGCGTCGGGACAGCGACAGATACGCAGTATTTT. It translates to CVSSVGTATDTQYF.